Listed below are T cell receptor beta chains from one sample, sequenced in a study of T cell repertoires in cytomegalovirus infection. These receptors' targets are unknown. TCRdb re-analysed the reads in MiXCR, keeping a single row per CDR3 protein. The sample carries nearly 700,000 distinct CDR3 sequences, roughly 33% recorded once. Sequenced material: cultured PBMCs, taken from culture after CMV antigen stimulation. The receptors here all came from a human donor in good health (CMV status not recorded). Some clones in this sample may be carry-over from other donors' samples. The CDR3 runs from the conserved cysteine through the conserved F or W. A D gene is named only where the DNA matches it firmly. Only some rows state a clone size, as once, few, many or a class for expanded clones.

D gene: .
J gene: TRBJ1-1
V gene: TRBV7-8
clone size: many
CDR3 protein: CASSPHRVGNTEAFF
CDR3 DNA: TGTGCCAGCAGCCCACACAGGGTCGGGAACACTGAAGCTTTCTTT

D gene: TRBD1
J gene: TRBJ2-7
V gene: TRBV20-1
clone size: .
CDR3 protein: CSAGTEPYEQYF
CDR3 DNA: TGCAGTGCCGGGACAGAACCCTACGAGCAGTACTTC

D gene: TRBD1
J gene: TRBJ1-6
V gene: TRBV4-1
clone size: .
CDR3 protein: CASSQMGQGNSPLHF
CDR3 DNA: TGCGCCAGCAGCCAAATGGGACAGGGAAATTCACCCCTCCACTTT

D gene: .
J gene: TRBJ2-1
V gene: TRBV19
clone size: few
CDR3 protein: CASSNAPDEQFF
CDR3 DNA: TGTGCCAGTAGTAACGCACCCGATGAGCAGTTCTTC

D gene: TRBD2
J gene: TRBJ2-3
V gene: TRBV15
clone size: .
CDR3 protein: CATSRRTSGSGADTQYF
CDR3 DNA: TGTGCCACCAGCAGACGGACTAGCGGGAGCGGCGCAGATACGCAGTATTTT

D gene: .
J gene: TRBJ2-3
V gene: TRBV27
clone size: .
CDR3 protein: CASSSDSRGLEDTQYF
CDR3 DNA: TGTGCCAGCAGTTCAGACTCCAGGGGCTTAGAAGATACGCAGTATTTT

D gene: TRBD2
J gene: TRBJ2-3
V gene: TRBV6-5
clone size: few
CDR3 protein: CASRNLPPRTSGSRTDTQYF
CDR3 DNA: TGTGCCAGCAGGAACTTGCCGCCGAGGACTAGCGGGAGTCGGACAGATACGCAGTATTTT

D gene: TRBD1
J gene: TRBJ2-2
V gene: TRBV7-3
clone size: few
CDR3 protein: CASSPGTGGPGELFF
CDR3 DNA: TGTGCCAGCAGCCCGGGGACAGGGGGGCCCGGGGAGCTGTTTTTT

D gene: .
J gene: TRBJ1-5
V gene: TRBV27
clone size: .
CDR3 protein: CASGISTASNQPQHF
CDR3 DNA: TGTGCCAGCGGAATTTCAACCGCTAGCAATCAGCCCCAGCATTTT

D gene: .
J gene: TRBJ2-7
V gene: TRBV14
clone size: .
CDR3 protein: CASSHGRGFYEQYF
CDR3 DNA: TGTGCCAGCAGCCATGGCAGGGGCTTCTACGAGCAGTACTTC

D gene: .
J gene: TRBJ1-1
V gene: TRBV7-9
clone size: few
CDR3 protein: CASSLDSRVAEAFF
CDR3 DNA: TGTGCCAGCAGCTTAGATAGCCGAGTCGCTGAAGCTTTCTTT

D gene: TRBD1
J gene: TRBJ2-5
V gene: TRBV28
clone size: .
CDR3 protein: CASSQRDRGPRETQYF
CDR3 DNA: TGTGCCAGCAGTCAGAGGGACAGGGGGCCTCGGGAGACCCAGTACTTC

D gene: TRBD1
J gene: TRBJ2-5
V gene: TRBV12-3/TRBV12-4
clone size: few
CDR3 protein: CASSLDRGLRETQYF
CDR3 DNA: TGTGCCAGCAGCCTTGACAGGGGGTTGCGGGAGACCCAGTACTTC

D gene: TRBD2
J gene: TRBJ2-7
V gene: TRBV5-4
clone size: .
CDR3 protein: CASSLVAGGQHEQYF
CDR3 DNA: TGTGCCAGCAGCTTGGTCGCGGGGGGCCAACACGAGCAGTACTTC

D gene: .
J gene: TRBJ2-5
V gene: TRBV7-9
clone size: .
CDR3 protein: CASSQTGGFETQYF
CDR3 DNA: TGTGCCAGCAGCCAGACAGGCGGATTCGAGACCCAGTACTTC

D gene: TRBD1
J gene: TRBJ2-7
V gene: TRBV12-3/TRBV12-4
clone size: many
CDR3 protein: CASSLRQGYEQYF
CDR3 DNA: TGTGCCAGCAGTCTCCGACAGGGCTACGAGCAGTACTTC

D gene: .
J gene: TRBJ2-7
V gene: TRBV6-1
clone size: few
CDR3 protein: CASTRDREDEQYF
CDR3 DNA: TGTGCCAGCACCCGAGACAGGGAGGACGAGCAGTACTTC

D gene: .
J gene: TRBJ2-2
V gene: TRBV27
clone size: .
CDR3 protein: CASSRDEGTPFTGELFF
CDR3 DNA: TGTGCCAGCAGCCGGGACGAGGGAACCCCCTTCACCGGGGAGCTGTTTTTT

D gene: .
J gene: TRBJ2-5
V gene: TRBV20-1
clone size: .
CDR3 protein: CSASGGRETQYF
CDR3 DNA: TGCAGTGCTAGTGGCGGTCGAGAGACCCAGTACTTC

D gene: .
J gene: TRBJ2-1
V gene: TRBV24-1
clone size: .
CDR3 protein: CATGDPAARRYNEQFF
CDR3 DNA: TGTGCCACCGGGGACCCAGCGGCCCGTCGCTACAATGAGCAGTTCTTC

D gene: TRBD2
J gene: TRBJ2-1
V gene: TRBV28
clone size: .
CDR3 protein: CASSLTSGGAFLINEQFF
CDR3 DNA: TGTGCCAGCAGTTTAACTAGCGGGGGGGCTTTTTTAATCAATGAGCAGTTCTTC

D gene: .
J gene: TRBJ2-5
V gene: TRBV7-2
clone size: many
CDR3 protein: CASSFDAEYQETQYF
CDR3 DNA: TGTGCCAGCAGCTTCGACGCAGAATACCAAGAGACCCAGTACTTC

D gene: .
J gene: TRBJ1-1
V gene: TRBV27
clone size: .
CDR3 protein: CASSIRSANTEAFF
CDR3 DNA: TGTGCCAGCAGTATTCGTTCGGCGAACACTGAAGCTTTCTTT

D gene: TRBD2
J gene: TRBJ2-1
V gene: TRBV7-9
clone size: many
CDR3 protein: CASSFPSGIAQNEQFF
CDR3 DNA: TGTGCCAGCAGCTTCCCTAGCGGGATCGCCCAAAATGAGCAGTTCTTC

D gene: .
J gene: TRBJ1-2
V gene: TRBV12-3/TRBV12-4
clone size: .
CDR3 protein: CASPIEDRRPLGYGYTF
CDR3 DNA: TGTGCCAGCCCCATCGAGGACCGCCGACCACTTGGATATGGCTACACCTTC

D gene: .
J gene: TRBJ2-5
V gene: TRBV6-6
clone size: .
CDR3 protein: CAHHGGTDGHGKTQYF
CDR3 DNA: TGTGCCCACCATGGGGGTACGGACGGTCACGGGAAGACCCAGTACTTC

D gene: .
J gene: TRBJ1-2
V gene: TRBV29-1
clone size: .
CDR3 protein: CSVEDRNYGYTF
CDR3 DNA: TGCAGCGTTGAGGACAGAAACTATGGCTACACCTTC

D gene: .
J gene: TRBJ1-2
V gene: TRBV30
clone size: .
CDR3 protein: CAWSVRWADQTRPYGYTF
CDR3 DNA: TGTGCCTGGAGTGTACGTTGGGCAGACCAAACCCGACCTTATGGCTACACCTTC

D gene: .
J gene: TRBJ1-1
V gene: TRBV19
clone size: once
CDR3 protein: CASSILGVRATEAFF
CDR3 DNA: TGTGCCAGTAGTATTCTTGGGGTTAGGGCCACTGAAGCTTTCTTT

D gene: .
J gene: TRBJ2-1
V gene: TRBV7-2
clone size: .
CDR3 protein: CASSPRVGQVYEQFF
CDR3 DNA: TGTGCCAGCAGCCCCCGAGTGGGGCAGGTTTATGAGCAGTTCTTC

D gene: .
J gene: TRBJ1-4
V gene: TRBV4-1
clone size: .
CDR3 protein: CASGQRLNEKLFF
CDR3 DNA: TGCGCCAGCGGACAGCGACTTAATGAAAAACTGTTTTTT

D gene: TRBD1
J gene: TRBJ1-6
V gene: TRBV2
clone size: once
CDR3 protein: CASSEGTGSSSPLHF
CDR3 DNA: TGTGCCAGCAGTGAAGGGACAGGGAGTTCTTCACCCCTCCACTTT

D gene: .
J gene: TRBJ1-1
V gene: TRBV6-5
clone size: few
CDR3 protein: CASSFGVKVETFF
CDR3 DNA: TGTGCCAGCAGTTTTGGGGTTAAGGTTGAGACTTTCTTT

D gene: TRBD1
J gene: TRBJ2-7
V gene: TRBV11-1
clone size: few
CDR3 protein: CASSLRDRVAYREQYF
CDR3 DNA: TGTGCCAGCAGCTTACGGGACAGGGTAGCCTACCGCGAGCAGTACTTC

D gene: TRBD2
J gene: TRBJ2-5
V gene: TRBV11-2
clone size: .
CDR3 protein: CASSSAGGWETQYF
CDR3 DNA: TGTGCCAGCAGCTCAGCGGGAGGGTGGGAGACCCAGTACTTC

D gene: .
J gene: TRBJ2-7
V gene: TRBV7-2
clone size: .
CDR3 protein: CASSLAANDPSYEQYF
CDR3 DNA: TGTGCCAGCAGCTTAGCGGCAAACGATCCTTCCTACGAGCAGTACTTC

D gene: .
J gene: TRBJ1-4
V gene: TRBV12-3/TRBV12-4
clone size: few
CDR3 protein: CASSLEGPGYIEKLFF
CDR3 DNA: TGTGCCAGCAGTTTAGAGGGACCGGGATATATCGAAAAACTGTTTTTT

D gene: .
J gene: TRBJ2-7
V gene: TRBV28
clone size: many
CDR3 protein: CASSFRGGYEQYF
CDR3 DNA: TGTGCCAGCAGTTTTCGGGGTGGCTACGAGCAGTACTTC

D gene: .
J gene: TRBJ2-3
V gene: TRBV7-2
clone size: many
CDR3 protein: CASRYREPPISTDTQYF
CDR3 DNA: TGTGCCAGCAGATACCGGGAGCCCCCAATTAGCACAGATACGCAGTATTTT

D gene: TRBD2
J gene: TRBJ2-3
V gene: TRBV27
clone size: .
CDR3 protein: CASSSSLAGAKDTQYF
CDR3 DNA: TGTGCCAGCAGTTCTTCTTTAGCGGGGGCCAAAGATACGCAGTATTTT

D gene: .
J gene: TRBJ2-3
V gene: TRBV12-3/TRBV12-4
clone size: .
CDR3 protein: CASSLRGGSITDTQYF
CDR3 DNA: TGTGCCAGCAGTTTACGAGGCGGGTCCATCACAGATACGCAGTATTTT

D gene: .
J gene: TRBJ1-1
V gene: TRBV27
clone size: few
CDR3 protein: CASSFSKGSEAFF
CDR3 DNA: TGTGCCAGCAGTTTTTCAAAAGGGAGTGAAGCTTTCTTT

D gene: .
J gene: TRBJ2-7
V gene: TRBV7-2
clone size: few
CDR3 protein: CASSSLQGRHEQYF
CDR3 DNA: TGTGCCAGCAGCAGCCTACAGGGCCGGCACGAGCAGTACTTC

D gene: .
J gene: TRBJ2-7
V gene: TRBV6-2/TRBV6-3
clone size: few
CDR3 protein: CASSYSSLYEQYF
CDR3 DNA: TGTGCCAGCAGTTACTCGAGCTTATACGAGCAGTACTTC

D gene: .
J gene: TRBJ1-5
V gene: TRBV7-2
clone size: .
CDR3 protein: CASSLSRSQPQHF
CDR3 DNA: TGTGCCAGCAGCTTGTCCCGTAGCCAGCCCCAGCATTTT

D gene: .
J gene: TRBJ1-2
V gene: TRBV6-8
clone size: .
CDR3 protein: CASSPVGYYGYTF
CDR3 DNA: TGTGCCAGCAGTCCAGTGGGATACTATGGCTACACCTTC